These T cell receptor beta chains were read from a single sample in a study of blood T cell repertoires in COVID-19. Profiling relied on immunoSEQ multiplex PCR, and the TCRdb table lists in-frame clones only, not all of them. Of about 170,000 clones listed, 70% to 85% are singletons. Sample: PBMCs or T cells enriched from blood (not recorded which). All receptors come from a woman in her seventies in a cohort exposed to, infected with or recovered from COVID-19 (not recorded which). Both conserved end residues are part of each CDR3. A D gene is named only where the DNA matches it firmly. Size is omitted from some rows. Given values are once, few, many or a class for expanded clones.

d_call	j_call	v_call	clone_size	cdr3_nt	cdr3_aa
-	TRBJ1-2	TRBV21-1	few	TGTGCCAGCAGCAAAAAAGATGGCAGGGTACCCCTTATTCCGGCCTATGGCTACACCTTC	CASSKKDGRVPLIPAYGYTF
-	TRBJ1-1	TRBV5-6	-	TGTGCCAGCAGCTCACCCGTACAGTTAAACACTGAAGCTTTCTTT	CASSSPVQLNTEAFF
-	TRBJ2-1	TRBV6-2/TRBV6-3	-	TGTGCCAGCAGTATACGACTAGAGAGTGAGCAGTTCTTC	CASSIRLESEQFF
-	TRBJ2-7	TRBV3-1/TRBV3-2	-	TGTGCCAGCAGCCAAAGTTTACAGCCATACTACGAGCAGTACTTC	CASSQSLQPYYEQYF
-	TRBJ1-2	TRBV5-6	few	TGTGCCAGCAGCTCGTCCCCTAACTATGGCTACACCTTC	CASSSSPNYGYTF
TRBD2	TRBJ2-2	TRBV7-2	-	TGTGCCAGCAGCTTAGGACTAGCGGGCACCGGGGAGCTGTTTTTT	CASSLGLAGTGELFF
-	TRBJ2-1	TRBV9	-	TGTGCCAGCAGCGTACTAAATTACGGTGAGCAGTTCTTC	CASSVLNYGEQFF
-	TRBJ2-7	TRBV28	-	TGTGCCAGCAGTTTAGACATTTACGAGCAGTACTTC	CASSLDIYEQYF
TRBD1	TRBJ1-3	TRBV7-8	-	TGTGCCAGCAGCTTAGGAAGTGGGCAGGGGGACGGAAACACCATATATTTT	CASSLGSGQGDGNTIYF
-	TRBJ1-6	TRBV2	-	TGTGCCAGCAGTGAGCCCAGGATGTCCGTCTCCTATAATTCACCCCTCCACTTT	CASSEPRMSVSYNSPLHF
TRBD2	TRBJ2-7	TRBV27	-	TGTGCCAGCAGTTTTCTCCTAGCGGGAGGATCCTACGAGCAGTACTTC	CASSFLLAGGSYEQYF
-	TRBJ1-2	TRBV20-1	few	TGCAGTGCTACCAGCGGACGGTGGCACACCTTC	CSATSGRWHTF
-	TRBJ2-3	TRBV24-1	-	TGTGCCACCAGTGCCCAGTGGGCAGGCTTGGGAGATACGCAGTATTTT	CATSAQWAGLGDTQYF
-	TRBJ1-1	TRBV6-2/TRBV6-3	-	TGTGCCAGCAGTTACTCGAGGTTCAGGGCTTCCCGGGTCACTGAAGCTTTCTTT	CASSYSRFRASRVTEAFF
-	TRBJ1-2	TRBV5-4	-	TGTGCCAGCAGCTTGGTCGTCGGTGGCTACACCTTC	CASSLVVGGYTF
-	TRBJ2-1	TRBV6-2/TRBV6-3	-	TGTGCCAGCAGTTACTCAGGGAGTAGCGGATTATACAATGAGCAGTTCTTC	CASSYSGSSGLYNEQFF
-	TRBJ1-1	TRBV7-8	-	TGTGCCAGTTCGAGAGGTCCGTTTCTCACTGAAGCTTTCTTT	CASSRGPFLTEAFF
-	TRBJ1-2	TRBV24-1	-	TGTGCCACCAGTGACCCGAACCCCGGGGTAGGCTATGGCTACACCTTC	CATSDPNPGVGYGYTF
TRBD1	TRBJ1-2	TRBV13	-	TGTGCCAGCAGTTCCGGACAGGCCCCGAGAGGCTACACCTTC	CASSSGQAPRGYTF
TRBD2	TRBJ2-7	TRBV20-1	-	TGCAGTGCTAGTCCGGGACTAGGGTACGAGCAGTACTTC	CSASPGLGYEQYF
TRBD1	TRBJ1-5	TRBV5-8	-	TGTGCCAGCAGCAATACAGGGGGCTCATATCAGCCCCAGCATTTT	CASSNTGGSYQPQHF
TRBD1	TRBJ1-5	TRBV5-1	once	TGCGCCAGCAGCTTGGGACAGGGGAGAAATCAGCCCCAGCATTTT	CASSLGQGRNQPQHF
-	TRBJ1-1	TRBV7-9	-	TGTGCCAGCAGACAGGGGAACACTGAAGCTTTCTTT	CASRQGNTEAFF
TRBD2	TRBJ2-3	TRBV5-1	-	TGCGCCAGCAGCAAACCGGGACTAGCGGGGGGTACGCAGTATTTT	CASSKPGLAGGTQYF
-	TRBJ2-7	TRBV7-9	few	TGTGCCAGCAGCTTCGCGATCTACGAGCAGTACTTC	CASSFAIYEQYF
TRBD1	TRBJ2-2	TRBV19	-	TGTGCCAGTAGTAAGGGACAGGGGGCTCCCGTGGCCGGGGAGCTGTTTTTT	CASSKGQGAPVAGELFF
TRBD1	TRBJ1-2	TRBV4-3	-	TGCGCCAGCAGCCAAGAAGGGACAGGGCTTCTCTATGGCTACACCTTC	CASSQEGTGLLYGYTF
TRBD2	TRBJ2-2	TRBV2	few	TGTGCCAGCAGAGTACTAGCGGGAGCCACCGGGGAGCTGTTTTTT	CASRVLAGATGELFF
-	TRBJ1-1	TRBV12-3/TRBV12-4	-	TGTGCCAGCAATAGAGGACAGAACACTGAAGCTTTCTTT	CASNRGQNTEAFF
-	TRBJ2-7	TRBV9	once	TGTGCCAGCAGCGTAGCGGGAGAGAGTCCCTACGAGCAGTACTTC	CASSVAGESPYEQYF
TRBD1	TRBJ1-1	TRBV6-5	-	TGTGCCAGCAGTTCTGCAGGGGGCACTGAAGCTTTCTTT	CASSSAGGTEAFF
TRBD1	TRBJ1-6	TRBV20-1	-	TGCAGTGCTAGTGACAGGGGGCTTAAGTTTTCACCCCTCCACTTT	CSASDRGLKFSPLHF
TRBD1	TRBJ1-4	TRBV28	-	TGTGCCAGCAGTCCCGCCGGGACAGGGAGCCGAAAACTGTTTTTT	CASSPAGTGSRKLFF
TRBD2	TRBJ2-3	TRBV6-5	-	TGTGCCAGCAGCTATAGCGGGAGTGACTCAGATACGCAGTATTTT	CASSYSGSDSDTQYF
TRBD1	TRBJ2-2	TRBV4-1	-	TGCGCCAGCAGCCAAGAACCCAGGGGGCACTTCACCGGGGAGCTGTTTTTT	CASSQEPRGHFTGELFF
-	TRBJ1-2	TRBV5-8	once	TGTGCCAGCAGCTTGATGAGGGCAAGCTATGGCTACACCTTC	CASSLMRASYGYTF
-	TRBJ1-1	TRBV12-3/TRBV12-4	-	TGTGCCAGCAGCACAATAAGGAACACTGAAGCTTTCTTT	CASSTIRNTEAFF
-	TRBJ1-3	TRBV5-6	-	TGTGCCAGCACCATACAGGGACCTGGAAACACCATATATTTT	CASTIQGPGNTIYF
-	TRBJ2-2	TRBV7-7	-	TGTGCTAGCAGCTCGGGTGGATACACCGGGGAGCTGTTTTTT	CASSSGGYTGELFF
-	TRBJ1-1	TRBV7-2	few	TGTGCCAGCAGCTTAGTACGACAGAATGAAGCTTTCTTT	CASSLVRQNEAFF
TRBD2	TRBJ2-1	TRBV19	-	TGTGCCAGTAGCACCTCGGGAGGGCAGGGTGAGCAGTTCTTC	CASSTSGGQGEQFF
TRBD1	TRBJ2-7	TRBV6-2/TRBV6-3	-	TGTGCCAGCAGTCGGAAGAAAATCCGGGACAGGGACTCCTACGAGCAGTACTTC	CASSRKKIRDRDSYEQYF
TRBD1	TRBJ2-2	TRBV19	-	TGTGCCAGTAGTATAGGAGGGACAGGGTCCGGGGAGCTGTTTTTT	CASSIGGTGSGELFF
TRBD2	TRBJ2-7	TRBV2	-	TGTGCCAGCAGTGATGGGACTAGCGGGAGGGGTCGGTACGAGCAGTACTTC	CASSDGTSGRGRYEQYF
TRBD1	TRBJ1-2	TRBV5-1	few	TGCGCCAGCAGCTTGCAGGGGGGCCCCTATGGCTACACCTTC	CASSLQGGPYGYTF
-	TRBJ1-1	TRBV28	-	TGTGCCAGCAGTTTTACAGTGAACACTGAAGCTTTCTTT	CASSFTVNTEAFF
-	TRBJ2-5	TRBV7-2	-	TGTGCCAGCAGCTCGGGTAGTTTGACGGAGACCCAGTACTTC	CASSSGSLTETQYF
TRBD1	TRBJ1-1	TRBV15	-	TGTGCCACCAGCAGCCCGGGACAGGGACTGAACACTGAAGCTTTCTTT	CATSSPGQGLNTEAFF
TRBD1	TRBJ1-1	TRBV7-2	-	TGTGCCAGCAGTCCAGGACAGGTCAGGAACACTGAAGCTTTCTTT	CASSPGQVRNTEAFF
-	TRBJ2-7	TRBV6-5	-	TGTGCCAGCAGTCGGGGAGCCGAGCAGTACTTC	CASSRGAEQYF
-	TRBJ1-4	TRBV12-3/TRBV12-4	-	TGTGCCAGCAGTTTAATGGAGAGGCTGTTTTTT	CASSLMERLFF
-	TRBJ1-6	TRBV20-1	-	TGCAGTGCTAGTTTTACAGGTGAACCTTCACCCCTCCACTTT	CSASFTGEPSPLHF
-	TRBJ1-3	TRBV7-9	-	TGTGCCATCACAAGGGGGTCAGGGCAACGTGGAAACACCATATATTTT	CAITRGSGQRGNTIYF
TRBD2	TRBJ2-1	TRBV7-9	few	TGTGCCAGCATGGGACTAGCGGGGATCAGCTCCTACAATGAGCAGTTCTTC	CASMGLAGISSYNEQFF
TRBD1	TRBJ1-2	TRBV28	-	TGTGCCAGCAGTTGGGGTCTGGGACAGATCTATGGCTACACCTTC	CASSWGLGQIYGYTF
TRBD1	TRBJ2-7	TRBV28	-	TGTGCCAGCAGTTCGATCGGACAGGCTCCTTACGAGCAGTACTTC	CASSSIGQAPYEQYF